This T cell receptor (beta chain) is drawn from a study of regulatory T cells in long-lasting Graves disease. The wider study: Persistent Graves' disease denoted over 5 years of antithyroid drugs plus positive TSH receptor antibodies. Study observations and caveats: Persistent disease samples used TRBV28, TRBJ1-2 and TRBJ2-5 preferentially.

Described time point: persistent/refractory GD, antithyroid drugs over 5 years with positive TRAb. RNA isolated from PBMCs was used to make the TCR library. The patient group derived from an endocrinology department in Xi'an, China. EDTA tubes held approximately 10 milliliters of peripheral blood from each patient. In the case of this clonotype: Its antigen remains unknown.

Germline-derived CDR1 and CDR2 are LNHDA and SQIVND (reference sequence). The CDR3 has 14 residues. Trimming removed 2 bases from V and 6 bases from J; junction bases left unmatched: 0. Researchers made TCR beta libraries by using iRepertoire HTBI primers and running Arm-PCR on CDR3 regions. TCRdb reprocessed the multiplex PCR reads with MiXCR, giving one entry per CDR3 protein. This sample yields 700,000 or so distinct CDR3 sequences, of which roughly 30% are seen a single time; roughly 41% belongs to the top ten. J is TRBJ1-6 and V is TRBV19, with 8 bases fitting TRBD1. This sequence was found in a female donor with Graves disease. The sample was peripheral blood mononuclear cells (PBMCs), taken when the disease was refractory, from a patient treated with antithyroid drugs. The CDR3 loop reads CASSIQGANSPLHF. CDR3 nucleotides: TGTGCCAGTAGTATACAGGGGGCTAATTCACCCCTCCACTTT.